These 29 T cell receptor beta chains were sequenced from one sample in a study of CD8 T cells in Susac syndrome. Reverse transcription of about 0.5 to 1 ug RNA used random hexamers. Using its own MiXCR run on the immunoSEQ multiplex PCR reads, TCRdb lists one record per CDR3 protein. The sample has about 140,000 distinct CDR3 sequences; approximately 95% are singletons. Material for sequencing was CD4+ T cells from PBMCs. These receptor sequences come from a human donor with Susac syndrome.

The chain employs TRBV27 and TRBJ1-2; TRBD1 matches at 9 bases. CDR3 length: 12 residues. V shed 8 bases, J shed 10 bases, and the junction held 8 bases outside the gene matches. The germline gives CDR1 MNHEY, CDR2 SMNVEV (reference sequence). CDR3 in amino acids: CASGGQGIDYTF. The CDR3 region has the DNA TGTGCCAGCGGGGGACAGGGTATAGACTACACCTTC.

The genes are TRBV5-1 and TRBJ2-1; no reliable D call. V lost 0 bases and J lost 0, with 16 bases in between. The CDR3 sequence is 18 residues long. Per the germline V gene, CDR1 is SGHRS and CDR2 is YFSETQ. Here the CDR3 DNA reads TGCGCCAGCAGCTTGGCCGGGTTCGGACGGAGCTCCTACAATGAGCAGTTCTTC. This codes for CASSLAGFGRSSYNEQFF.

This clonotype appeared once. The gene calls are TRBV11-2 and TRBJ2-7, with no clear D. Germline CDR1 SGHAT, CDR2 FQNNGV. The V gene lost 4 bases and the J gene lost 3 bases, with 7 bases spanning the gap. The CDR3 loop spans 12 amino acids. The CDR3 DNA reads TGTGCCAGCAGCTGGGCAGACTACGAGCAGTACTTC. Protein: CASSWADYEQYF.

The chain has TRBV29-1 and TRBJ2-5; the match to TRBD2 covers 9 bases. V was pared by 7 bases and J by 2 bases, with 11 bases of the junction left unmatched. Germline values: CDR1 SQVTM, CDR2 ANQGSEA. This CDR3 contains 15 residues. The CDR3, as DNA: TGCAGCGCAGCGGCCTCTAGCGGGACACAAGAGACCCAGTACTTC. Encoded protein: CSAAASSGTQETQYF.

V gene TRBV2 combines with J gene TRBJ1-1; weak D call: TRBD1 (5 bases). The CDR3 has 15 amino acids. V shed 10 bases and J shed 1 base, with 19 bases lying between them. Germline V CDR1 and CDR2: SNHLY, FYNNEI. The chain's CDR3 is CATHRTGQKNTEAFF. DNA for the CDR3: TGTGCCACCCACCGGACGGGGCAAAAGAACACTGAAGCTTTCTTT. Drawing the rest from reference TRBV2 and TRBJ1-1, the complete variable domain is EPEVTQTPSHQVTQMGQEVILRCVPISNHLYFYWYRQILGQKVEFLVSFYNNEISEKSEIFDDQFSVERPDGSNFTLKIRSTKLEDSAMYFCATHRTGQKNTEAFFGQGTRLTVV.

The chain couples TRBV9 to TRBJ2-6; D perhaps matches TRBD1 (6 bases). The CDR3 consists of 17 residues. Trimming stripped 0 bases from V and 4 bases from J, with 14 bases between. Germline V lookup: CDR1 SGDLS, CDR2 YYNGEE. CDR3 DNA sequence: TGTGCCAGCAGCGTAGCTACTGGGGGCATCGGGGCCAACGTCCTGACTTTC. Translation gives CASSVATGGIGANVLTF.

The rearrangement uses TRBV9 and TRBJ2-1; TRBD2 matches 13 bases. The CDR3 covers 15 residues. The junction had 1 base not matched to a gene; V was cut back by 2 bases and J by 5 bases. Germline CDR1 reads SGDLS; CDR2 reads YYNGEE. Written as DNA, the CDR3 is TGTGCCAGCAGCGTCGGGACTAGCGGGAACAATGAGCAGTTCTTC. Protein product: CASSVGTSGNNEQFF.

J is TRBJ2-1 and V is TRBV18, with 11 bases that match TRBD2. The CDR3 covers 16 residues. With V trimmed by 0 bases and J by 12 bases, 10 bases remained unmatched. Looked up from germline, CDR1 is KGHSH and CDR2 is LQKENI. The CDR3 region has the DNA TGTGCCAGCTCACCACCTACTAGCGGGGGCCCCTCCTGGCAGTTCTTC. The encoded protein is CASSPPTSGGPSWQFF.

Here the CDR3 DNA reads TGTGCCAGCAGCCAAGATGGGATAGCGGGACGAGGAGAGACCCAGTACTTC. Its protein is CASSQDGIAGRGETQYF. The chain combines TRBV4-2 with TRBJ2-5, with TRBD2 matching over 8 bases. The V gene's germline CDR1 is LGHNA and CDR2 YNFKEQ. With V trimmed by 0 bases and J by 4 bases, 10 bases remained unmatched. The CDR3 loop spans 17 amino acids.

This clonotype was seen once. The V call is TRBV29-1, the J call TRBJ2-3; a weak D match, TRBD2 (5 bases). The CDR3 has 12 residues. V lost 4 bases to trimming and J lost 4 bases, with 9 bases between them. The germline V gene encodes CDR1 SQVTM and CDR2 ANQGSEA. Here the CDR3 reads CSVGLAADTQYF. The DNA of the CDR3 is TGCAGCGTTGGGCTAGCTGCAGATACGCAGTATTTT.

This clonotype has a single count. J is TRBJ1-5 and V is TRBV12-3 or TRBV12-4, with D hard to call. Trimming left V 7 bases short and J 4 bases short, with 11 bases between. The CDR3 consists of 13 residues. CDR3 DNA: TGTGCCAGCAAGCAGGATCGGAATCAGCCCCAGCATTTT. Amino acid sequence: CASKQDRNQPQHF.

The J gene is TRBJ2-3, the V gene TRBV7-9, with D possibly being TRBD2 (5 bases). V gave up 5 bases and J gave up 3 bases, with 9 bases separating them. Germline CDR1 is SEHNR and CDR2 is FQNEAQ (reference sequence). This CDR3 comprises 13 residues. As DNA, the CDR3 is TGTGCCAGCAGCACCCCGGGAACAGATACGCAGTATTTT. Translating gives CASSTPGTDTQYF.

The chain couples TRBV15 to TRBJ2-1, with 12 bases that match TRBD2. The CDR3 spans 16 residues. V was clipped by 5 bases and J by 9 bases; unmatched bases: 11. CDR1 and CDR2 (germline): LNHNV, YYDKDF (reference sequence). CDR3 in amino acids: CATSPRLAGEIGEQFF. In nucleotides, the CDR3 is TGTGCCACCAGCCCACGACTAGCGGGGGAGATAGGTGAGCAGTTCTTC.

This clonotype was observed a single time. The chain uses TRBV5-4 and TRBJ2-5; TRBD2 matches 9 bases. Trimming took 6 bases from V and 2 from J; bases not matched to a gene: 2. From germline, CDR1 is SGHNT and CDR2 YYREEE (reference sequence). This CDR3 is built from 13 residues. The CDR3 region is CASTAGGQETQYF. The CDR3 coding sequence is TGTGCCAGCACGGCGGGGGGGCAAGAGACCCAGTACTTC.

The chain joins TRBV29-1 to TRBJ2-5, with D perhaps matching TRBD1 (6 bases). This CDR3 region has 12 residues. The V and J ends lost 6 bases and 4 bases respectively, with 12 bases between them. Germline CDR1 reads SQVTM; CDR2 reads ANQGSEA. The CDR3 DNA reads TGCAGCGTCAGCGAGGGGGTAGAGACCCAGTACTTC. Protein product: CSVSEGVETQYF.

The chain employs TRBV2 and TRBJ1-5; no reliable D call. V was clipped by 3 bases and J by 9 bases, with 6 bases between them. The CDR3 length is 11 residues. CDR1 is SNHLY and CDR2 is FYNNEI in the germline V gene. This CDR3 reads CASSDQPPQHF. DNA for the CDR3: TGTGCCAGCAGTGACCAGCCGCCCCAGCATTTT.

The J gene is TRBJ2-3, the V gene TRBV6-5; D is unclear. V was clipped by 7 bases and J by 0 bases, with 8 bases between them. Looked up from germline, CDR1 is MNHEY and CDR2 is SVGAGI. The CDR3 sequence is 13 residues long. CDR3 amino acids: CASTRASTDTQYF. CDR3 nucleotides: TGTGCCAGCACGCGCGCTAGCACAGATACGCAGTATTTT.

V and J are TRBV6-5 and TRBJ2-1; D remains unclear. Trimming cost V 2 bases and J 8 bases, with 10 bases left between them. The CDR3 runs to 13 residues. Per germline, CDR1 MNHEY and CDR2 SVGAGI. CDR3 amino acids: CASSYAGVDEQFF. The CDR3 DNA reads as TGTGCCAGCAGTTACGCTGGGGTGGATGAGCAGTTCTTC.

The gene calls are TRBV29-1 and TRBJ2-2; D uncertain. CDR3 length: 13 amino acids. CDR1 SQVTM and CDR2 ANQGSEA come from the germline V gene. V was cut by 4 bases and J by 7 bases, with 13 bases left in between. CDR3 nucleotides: TGCAGCGTTGCTTCACTCCTGGGCGGGGAGCTGTTTTTT. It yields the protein CSVASLLGGELFF.

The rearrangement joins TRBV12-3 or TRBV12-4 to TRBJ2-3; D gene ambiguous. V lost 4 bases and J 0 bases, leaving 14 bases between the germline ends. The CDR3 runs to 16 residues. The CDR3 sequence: CASSSDGRPSTDTQYF. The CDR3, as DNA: TGTGCCAGCAGTTCGGACGGACGTCCTAGCACAGATACGCAGTATTTT.

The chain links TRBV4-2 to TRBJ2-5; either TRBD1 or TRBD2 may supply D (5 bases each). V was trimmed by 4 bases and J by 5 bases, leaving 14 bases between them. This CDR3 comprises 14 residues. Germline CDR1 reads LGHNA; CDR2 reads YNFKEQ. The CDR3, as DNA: TGTGCCAGCAGCCTACAGGCCGAGGGGGAGACCCAGTACTTC. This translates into CASSLQAEGETQYF.

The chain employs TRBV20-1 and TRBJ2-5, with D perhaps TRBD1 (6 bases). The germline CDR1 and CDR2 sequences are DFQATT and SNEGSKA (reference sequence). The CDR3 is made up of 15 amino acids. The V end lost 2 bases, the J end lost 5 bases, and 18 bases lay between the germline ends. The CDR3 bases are TGCAGTGCTAGAAGGTCTCATGGGGGCAGGGAGACCCAGTACTTC. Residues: CSARRSHGGRETQYF.

In nucleotides, the CDR3 is TGCAGCGTGGTGGGGGCGCGAGGCACTGAAGCTTTCTTT. Translation gives CSVVGARGTEAFF. The chain links TRBV29-1 to TRBJ1-1; a weak D match, TRBD1 (6 bases). The V end was cut by 6 bases, the J end by 4 bases, with 15 bases between. Germline V gives CDR1 SQVTM, CDR2 ANQGSEA. This CDR3 is built from 13 residues.

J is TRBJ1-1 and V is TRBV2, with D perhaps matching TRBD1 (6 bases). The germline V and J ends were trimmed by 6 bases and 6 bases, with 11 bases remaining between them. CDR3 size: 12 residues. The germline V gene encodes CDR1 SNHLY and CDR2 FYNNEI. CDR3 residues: CASRLGGPEAFF. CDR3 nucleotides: TGTGCCAGCAGACTAGGGGGACCTGAAGCTTTCTTT.

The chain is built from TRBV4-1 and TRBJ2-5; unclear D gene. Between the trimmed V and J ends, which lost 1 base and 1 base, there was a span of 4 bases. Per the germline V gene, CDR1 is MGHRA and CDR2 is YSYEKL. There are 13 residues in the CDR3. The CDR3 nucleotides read TGCGCCAGCAGCCAAGTTAGCCAAGAGACCCAGTACTTC. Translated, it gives CASSQVSQETQYF.

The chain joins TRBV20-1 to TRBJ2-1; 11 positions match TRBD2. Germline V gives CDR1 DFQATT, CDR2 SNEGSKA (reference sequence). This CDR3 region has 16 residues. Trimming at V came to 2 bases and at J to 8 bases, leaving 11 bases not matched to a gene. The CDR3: CSARSDLAGGSHEQFF. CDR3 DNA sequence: TGCAGTGCTAGAAGCGACCTAGCGGGAGGATCCCATGAGCAGTTCTTC.

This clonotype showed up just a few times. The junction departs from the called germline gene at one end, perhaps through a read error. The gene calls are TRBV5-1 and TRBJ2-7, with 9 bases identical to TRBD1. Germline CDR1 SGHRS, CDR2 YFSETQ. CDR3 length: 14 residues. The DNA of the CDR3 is TGTGCTAGCAGCTCGGGACAGGGTACCTACGAGCAGTACTTC. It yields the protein CASSSGQGTYEQYF.

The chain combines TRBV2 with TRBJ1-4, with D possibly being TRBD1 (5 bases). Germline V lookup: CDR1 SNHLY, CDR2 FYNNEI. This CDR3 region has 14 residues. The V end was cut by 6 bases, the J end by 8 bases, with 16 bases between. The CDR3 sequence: CASSPQVTGEKLFF. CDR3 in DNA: TGTGCCAGCAGCCCACAGGTCACGGGCGAAAAACTGTTTTTT.

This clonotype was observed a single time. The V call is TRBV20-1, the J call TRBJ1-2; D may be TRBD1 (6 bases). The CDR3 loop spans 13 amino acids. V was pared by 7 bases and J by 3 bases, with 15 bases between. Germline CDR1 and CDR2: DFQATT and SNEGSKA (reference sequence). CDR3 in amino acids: CSGLQGGHYGYTF. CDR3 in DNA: TGCAGTGGTCTACAGGGAGGTCACTATGGCTACACCTTC.